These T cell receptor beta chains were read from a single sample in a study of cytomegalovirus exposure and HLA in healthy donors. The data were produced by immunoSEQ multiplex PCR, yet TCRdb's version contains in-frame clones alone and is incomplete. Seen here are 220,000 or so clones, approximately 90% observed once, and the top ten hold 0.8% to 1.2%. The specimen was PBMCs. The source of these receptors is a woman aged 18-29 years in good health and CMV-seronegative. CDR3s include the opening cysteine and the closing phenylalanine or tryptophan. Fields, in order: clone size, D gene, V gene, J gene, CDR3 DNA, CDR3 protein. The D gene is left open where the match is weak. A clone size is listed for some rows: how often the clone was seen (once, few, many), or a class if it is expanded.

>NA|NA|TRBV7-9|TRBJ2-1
TGTGCCAGCAGCGCGCAGGGCAGTGAGCAGTTCTTC
CASSAQGSEQFF
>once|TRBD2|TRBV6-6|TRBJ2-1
TGTGCCAGCAGTCCAGGACTAGCTCAGTTCTTC
CASSPGLAQFF
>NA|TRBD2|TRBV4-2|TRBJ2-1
TGTGCCAGCAGCCAAGATCGACTAGCCGCGGCCTACAATGAGCAGTTCTTC
CASSQDRLAAAYNEQFF
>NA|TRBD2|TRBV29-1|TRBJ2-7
TGCAGCGTTGAAGATCCCTCCGGAGCGGGGGCCAAACCTTACGAGCAGTACTTC
CSVEDPSGAGAKPYEQYF
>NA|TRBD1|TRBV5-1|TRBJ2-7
TGCGCCAGCAGCGCACGGACAGGTTACGAGCAGTACTTC
CASSARTGYEQYF
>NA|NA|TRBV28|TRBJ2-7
TGTGCCAGCAGTGGACTCACCGCCTACGAGCAGTACTTC
CASSGLTAYEQYF
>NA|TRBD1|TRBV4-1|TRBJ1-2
TGCGCCAGCAGCCAAGTTTTAGGGACAGTCTATGGCTACACCTTC
CASSQVLGTVYGYTF
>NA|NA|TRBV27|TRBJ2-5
TGTGCCAGCAGTTCGCAGAAAGGCCGGGAAAAAGAGACCCAGTACTTC
CASSSQKGREKETQYF
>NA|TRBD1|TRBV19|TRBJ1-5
TGTGCCAGTAGTCCCTCGACAGGGACCCGTAATCAGCCCCAGCATTTT
CASSPSTGTRNQPQHF
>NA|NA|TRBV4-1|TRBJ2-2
TGCGCCAGCAGCCAGGGAACAGGGTTGGGCCGGGAGCTGTTTTTT
CASSQGTGLGRELFF
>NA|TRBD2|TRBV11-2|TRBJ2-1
TGTGCCAGCAGCTTCGGAGCGGGAGGAAGGCGTGAGCAGTTCTTC
CASSFGAGGRREQFF
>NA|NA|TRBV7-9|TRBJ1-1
TGTGCCAGCAGCTTACCGGCTGAAGCTTTCTTT
CASSLPAEAFF
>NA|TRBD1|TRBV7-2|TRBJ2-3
TGTGCCAGCGGGGCAGGGGGACGCGCAGATACGCAGTATTTT
CASGAGGRADTQYF
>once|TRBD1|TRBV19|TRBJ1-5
TGTGCCAGTAGTATAGGAGGCAGGGGGCTCAATCAGCCCCAGCATTTT
CASSIGGRGLNQPQHF
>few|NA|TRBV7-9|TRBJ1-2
TGTGCCAGCAGCTTAGCGGGGCAGGATCCTAACTATGGCTACACCTTC
CASSLAGQDPNYGYTF
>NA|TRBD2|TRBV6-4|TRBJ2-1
TGTGCCAGCAGTGACAAGCGGGGGGCCAACTCCTACAATGAGCAGTTCTTC
CASSDKRGANSYNEQFF
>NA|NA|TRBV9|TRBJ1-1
TGTGCCAGCAGCCCCACGACAGCTTTGAACACTGAAGCTTTCTTT
CASSPTTALNTEAFF
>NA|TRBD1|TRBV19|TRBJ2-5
TGTGCCAGTAGTACACAGGGGGTGCAAGAGACCCAGTACTTC
CASSTQGVQETQYF
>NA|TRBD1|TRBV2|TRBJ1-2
TGTGCCAGCAGTGAAGCGGTAACAGGGGGCTATGGCTACACCTTC
CASSEAVTGGYGYTF
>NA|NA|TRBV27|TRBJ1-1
TGTGCCAGCAGTTTAATAAGGGGTAGCACTGAAGCTTTCTTT
CASSLIRGSTEAFF
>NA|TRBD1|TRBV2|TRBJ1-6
TGTGCCAGCAGTGTAAGGGGGCGAAGCTCCTATAATTCACCCCTCCACTTT
CASSVRGRSSYNSPLHF
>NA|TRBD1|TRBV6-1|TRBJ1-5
TGTGCCAGCAGTGGCGGACAGGGTAGCGAGCCCCAGCATTTT
CASSGGQGSEPQHF
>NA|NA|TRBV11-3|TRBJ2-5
TGTGCCAGTAGCTGGAGCTCGCTGGAGACCCAGTACTTC
CASSWSSLETQYF
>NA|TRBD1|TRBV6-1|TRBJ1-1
TGTGCCAGCAGTGAACGGGACAGGGACGGGGAAGCTTTCTTT
CASSERDRDGEAFF
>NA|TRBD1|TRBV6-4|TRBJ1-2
TGTGCCAGCAGTGACTACAGGGGCCGGGGCTACACCTTC
CASSDYRGRGYTF
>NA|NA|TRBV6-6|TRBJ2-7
TGTGCCAGCAGTCATCGGACACAGCAGTACTTC
CASSHRTQQYF
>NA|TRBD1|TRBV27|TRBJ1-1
TGTGCCAGCAGTCCTTACAGGGGGCGCGGGAACACTGAAGCTTTCTTT
CASSPYRGRGNTEAFF
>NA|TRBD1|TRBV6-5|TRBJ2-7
TGTGCCAGCAGTTACGGGCAGGGGGCGAGCGACGAGCAGTACTTC
CASSYGQGASDEQYF
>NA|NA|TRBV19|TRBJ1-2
TGTGCCAGTAAAAGCGACGGCTCAGCTAACTATGGCTACACCTTC
CASKSDGSANYGYTF
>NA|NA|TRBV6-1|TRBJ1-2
TGTGCCAGCAGTGAAGGACCGGGTTCCTATGGCTACACCTTC
CASSEGPGSYGYTF
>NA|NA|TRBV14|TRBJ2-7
TGTGCCAGCAGCCAAGATCTGGGCAGCCCGGCCTACGAGCAGTACTTC
CASSQDLGSPAYEQYF
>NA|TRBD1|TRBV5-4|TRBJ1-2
TGTGCCAGCAGCTCGGGGACAGGAGCGAACTATGGCTACACCTTC
CASSSGTGANYGYTF
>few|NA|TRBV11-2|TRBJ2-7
TGTGCCAGCAGCACTAGGGACTACGAGCAGTACTTC
CASSTRDYEQYF
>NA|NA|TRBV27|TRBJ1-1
TGTGCCAGCTGGCCCGGGGTAGGAGGCACTGAAGCTTTCTTT
CASWPGVGGTEAFF
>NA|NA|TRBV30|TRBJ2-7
TGTGCCTGGGGACAGGGAGGGGGATCCGAGCAGTACTTC
CAWGQGGGSEQYF
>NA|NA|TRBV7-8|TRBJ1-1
TGTGCCAGCAGCCCACGCGCCGGGACAACCGGGGTGAACACTGAAGCTTTCTTT
CASSPRAGTTGVNTEAFF
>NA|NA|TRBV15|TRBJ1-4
TGTGCCACCAGCAGGGAGAGGGGGTGGGATGAAAAACTGTTTTTT
CATSRERGWDEKLFF
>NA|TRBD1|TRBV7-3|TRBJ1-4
TGTGCCAGCAGCAAATCCGGGACAGGGGGCGAAAAACTGTTTTTT
CASSKSGTGGEKLFF
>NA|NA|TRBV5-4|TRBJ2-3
TGTGCCAGCAGCTTGGAGGAGGGGGCGAGAGATACGCAGTATTTT
CASSLEEGARDTQYF
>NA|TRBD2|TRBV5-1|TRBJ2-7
TGCGCCAGCAGGCCGGCCCTAGCGGAGAGCTCCTACGAGCAGTACTTC
CASRPALAESSYEQYF
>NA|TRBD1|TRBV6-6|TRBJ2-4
TGTGCCAGCAGTCCCCGGACAGGGGGAAACATTCAGTACTTC
CASSPRTGGNIQYF
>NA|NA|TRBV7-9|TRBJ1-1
TGTGCCAGCAGCTTAGAGGGGCACACTGAAGCTTTCTTT
CASSLEGHTEAFF
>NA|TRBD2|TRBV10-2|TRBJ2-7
TGCGCCAGCAGTGTTAGCGGGAGCTATTCCTACGAGCAGTACTTC
CASSVSGSYSYEQYF